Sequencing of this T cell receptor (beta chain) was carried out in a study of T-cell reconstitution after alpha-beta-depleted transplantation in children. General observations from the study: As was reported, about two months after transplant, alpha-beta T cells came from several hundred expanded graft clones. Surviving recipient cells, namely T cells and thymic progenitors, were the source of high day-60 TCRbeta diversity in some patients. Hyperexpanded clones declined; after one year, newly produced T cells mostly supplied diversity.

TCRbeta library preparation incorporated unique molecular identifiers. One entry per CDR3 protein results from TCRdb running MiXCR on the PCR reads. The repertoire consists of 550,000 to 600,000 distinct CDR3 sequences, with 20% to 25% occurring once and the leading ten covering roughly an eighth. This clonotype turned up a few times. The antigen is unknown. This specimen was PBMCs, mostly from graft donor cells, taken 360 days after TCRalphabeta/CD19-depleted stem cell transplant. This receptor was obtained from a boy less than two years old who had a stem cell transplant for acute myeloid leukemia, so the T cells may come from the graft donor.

The CDR3 sequence is CSGQGGEQFF. Here the CDR3 DNA reads TGCAGTGGGCAGGGGGGTGAGCAGTTCTTC. V is TRBV29-1 and J is TRBJ2-1, with D perhaps matching TRBD1 (7 bases). The CDR3 is 10 residues long. Germline values: CDR1 SQVTM, CDR2 ANQGSEA.